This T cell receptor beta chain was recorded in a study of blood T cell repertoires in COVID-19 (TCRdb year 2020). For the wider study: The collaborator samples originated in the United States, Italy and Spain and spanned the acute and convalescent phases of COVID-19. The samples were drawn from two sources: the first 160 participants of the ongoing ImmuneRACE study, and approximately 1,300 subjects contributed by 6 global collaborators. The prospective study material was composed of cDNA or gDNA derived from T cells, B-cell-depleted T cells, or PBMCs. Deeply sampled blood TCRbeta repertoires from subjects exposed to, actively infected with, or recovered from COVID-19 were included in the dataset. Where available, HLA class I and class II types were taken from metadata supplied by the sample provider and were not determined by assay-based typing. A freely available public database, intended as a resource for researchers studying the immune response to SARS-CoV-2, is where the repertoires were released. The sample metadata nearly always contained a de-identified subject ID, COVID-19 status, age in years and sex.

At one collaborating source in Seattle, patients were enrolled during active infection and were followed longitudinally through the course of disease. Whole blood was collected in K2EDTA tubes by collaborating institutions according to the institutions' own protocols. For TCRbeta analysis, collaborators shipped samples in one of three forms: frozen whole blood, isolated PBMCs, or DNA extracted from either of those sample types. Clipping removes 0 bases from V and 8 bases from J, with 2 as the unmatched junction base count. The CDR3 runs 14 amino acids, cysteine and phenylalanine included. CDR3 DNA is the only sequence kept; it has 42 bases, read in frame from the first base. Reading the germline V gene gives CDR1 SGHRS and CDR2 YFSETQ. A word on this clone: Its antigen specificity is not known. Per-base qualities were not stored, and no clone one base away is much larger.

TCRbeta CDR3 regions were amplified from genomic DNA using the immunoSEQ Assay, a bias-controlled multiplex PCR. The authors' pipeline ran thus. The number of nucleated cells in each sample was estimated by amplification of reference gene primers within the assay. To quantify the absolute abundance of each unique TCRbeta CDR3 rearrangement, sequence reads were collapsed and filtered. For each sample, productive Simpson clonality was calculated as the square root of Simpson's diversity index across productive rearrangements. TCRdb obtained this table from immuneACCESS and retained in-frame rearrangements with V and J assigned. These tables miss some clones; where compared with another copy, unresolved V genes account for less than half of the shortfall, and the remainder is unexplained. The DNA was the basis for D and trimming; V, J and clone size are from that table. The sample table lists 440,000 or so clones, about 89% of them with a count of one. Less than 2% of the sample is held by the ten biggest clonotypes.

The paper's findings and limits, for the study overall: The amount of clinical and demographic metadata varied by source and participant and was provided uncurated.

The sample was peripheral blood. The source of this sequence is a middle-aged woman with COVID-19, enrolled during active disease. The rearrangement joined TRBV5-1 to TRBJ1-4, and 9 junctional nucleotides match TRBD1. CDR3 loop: CASSLDRGLEKLFF. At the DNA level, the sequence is TGCGCCAGCAGCTTGGACAGGGGGCTCGAAAAACTGTTTTTT.